What follows are 28 T cell receptor beta chains derived from one specimen sequenced in a study of T cell responses to AZD1222 COVID-19 vaccine. Sequencing used immunoSEQ multiplex PCR; TCRdb keeps in-frame clones, though not all of them. The data show about 170,000 clones, over 75% seen once. The starting material was peripheral blood, obtained on day 0 of AZD1222 vaccination. These receptors originate from an adult in good health.

This chain joins TRBV29-1 and TRBJ2-7, with no clear D. This CDR3 contains 15 residues. The V gene lost 3 bases and the J gene lost 0 bases, with 15 bases spanning the gap. Germline V lookup: CDR1 SQVTM, CDR2 ANQGSEA. The DNA for the CDR3 is TGCAGCGTTGAGGGGTGGGTCCGGAGCTCCTACGAGCAGTACTTC. Encoded protein: CSVEGWVRSSYEQYF.

DNA of the CDR3: TGTGCCAGCAGCTTGACGGGGGACAGCTCCTACGAGCAGTACTTC. Encoded protein: CASSLTGDSSYEQYF. The gene calls are TRBV7-2 and TRBJ2-7; D might be TRBD1 (7 bases). The CDR3 contains 15 residues. The V and J ends lost 3 bases and 0 bases respectively, with 12 bases between them. CDR1 and CDR2 (germline): SGHTA, FQGNSA.

A note on this clone: Sequence at one end of the junction differs from germline and may be a read error. The chain couples TRBV11-3 to TRBJ2-3, with D possibly matching TRBD1 (5 bases). CDR3 length equals 15 residues. Germline V gene lookup returns CDR1 SGHNT and CDR2 YENEEA. In DNA form, the CDR3 reads TGTGCCAGCAGTTTAGGACACCCTAGCACAGATACGCAGTATTTT. Translating it yields CASSLGHPSTDTQYF.

The chain uses TRBV5-5 and TRBJ2-3; D is possibly TRBD2 (6 bases). Trimming removed 7 bases from V and 0 bases from J, with 12 bases in between. Germline V gene data show CDR1 as SGHKS and CDR2 as YYEKEE (reference sequence). The CDR3 extends over 14 amino acids. The CDR3: CASWRAGSTDTQYF. For the CDR3, the DNA is TGTGCCAGCTGGCGGGCGGGGAGCACAGATACGCAGTATTTT. Full variable domain (rest looked up from reference TRBV5-5 and TRBJ2-3): DAGVTQSPTHLIKTRGQQVTLRCSPISGHKSVSWYQQVLGQGPQFIFQYYEKEERGRGNFPDRFSARQFPNYSSELNVNALLLGDSALYLCASWRAGSTDTQYFGPGTRLTVL.

The chain links TRBV19 to TRBJ1-2; possibly TRBD1 for D (5 bases). Trimming stripped 5 bases from V and 4 bases from J, with 11 bases between. Germline loops: CDR1 LNHDA, CDR2 SQIVND (reference sequence). This CDR3 has 13 residues. The CDR3 DNA follows: TGTGCCAGTAGTTATACAGGCTTCTATGGCTACACCTTC. Residues: CASSYTGFYGYTF.

This rearrangement joins TRBV3-1 (or the pseudogene TRBV3-2) to TRBJ2-1; D remains ambiguous. This CDR3 contains 12 residues. Trimming left V 1 base short and J 7 bases short, with 5 bases between. Germline V CDR1 and CDR2: LGHDT, YNNKEL (reference sequence). CDR3 loop: CASSQVLNEQFF. The CDR3, as DNA: TGTGCCAGCAGCCAAGTTTTGAATGAGCAGTTCTTC.

The V and J genes are TRBV7-2 and TRBJ1-2; D may be TRBD1 (5 bases). The CDR3 length is 15 residues. Germline-derived CDR1 and CDR2 are SGHTA and FQGNSA. Trimming took 1 base from V and 3 from J, leaving 12 bases between them. This CDR3 reads CASSLVRGEYYGYTF. Here the CDR3 DNA reads TGTGCCAGCAGCTTAGTACGGGGGGAGTACTATGGCTACACCTTC.

This chain's CDR3 is CASSRGQYNSPLHF. The CDR3 DNA is TGTGCCAGTAGTAGGGGACAGTATAATTCACCCCTCCACTTT. The chain combines TRBV19 with TRBJ1-6, with 7 bases matching TRBD1. Germline V gene lookup returns CDR1 LNHDA and CDR2 SQIVND (reference sequence). The V segment lost 4 bases and the J segment 4 bases; nucleotides outside the gene matches: 1. The CDR3 totals 14 residues. Together with reference TRBV19 and TRBJ1-6, the CDR3 gives the full variable domain: DGGITQSPKYLFRKEGQNVTLSCEQNLNHDAMYWYRQDPGQGLRLIYYSQIVNDFQKGDIAEGYSVSREKKESFPLTVTSAQKNPTAFYLCASSRGQYNSPLHFGNGTRLTVT.

This chain joins TRBV27 and TRBJ2-3; possible D gene TRBD1, 6 bases. V was clipped by 6 bases and J by 1 base, with 17 bases between them. The CDR3 spans 16 residues. CDR1 MNHEY and CDR2 SMNVEV come from the germline V gene (reference sequence). CDR3 protein: CASSNGRSGGTDTQYF. The DNA of the CDR3 is TGTGCCAGCAGCAATGGAAGATCAGGGGGCACAGATACGCAGTATTTT.

The V gene is TRBV30, the J gene TRBJ1-1; no clear D gene. CDR1 and CDR2 from the germline V gene are GTSNPN and SVGIG (reference sequence). The length of the CDR3 is 12 residues. Trimming removed 7 bases from V and 1 base from J, with 10 bases in between. The CDR3 DNA reads TGTGCCTTAGAGGGCGAGAACACTGAAGCTTTCTTT. As protein: CALEGENTEAFF.

The V and J genes are TRBV7-9 and TRBJ1-5; a weak D match, TRBD1 (5 bases). This CDR3 is built from 16 residues. V lost 6 bases, J lost 1 base, and 16 bases lay in between. CDR1 is SEHNR and CDR2 is FQNEAQ in the germline V gene (reference sequence). The CDR3 nucleotides are TGTGCCAGCAGTCCCTTTTCCGAGGGGAGCAATCAGCCCCAGCATTTT. Its translation is CASSPFSEGSNQPQHF.

The chain combines TRBV5-6 with TRBJ2-1; no firm D call. The CDR3 runs to 15 residues. V was pared by 2 bases and J by 1 base, with 10 bases between. Germline V gene sequence: CDR1 SGHDT, CDR2 YYEEEE. The CDR3 nucleotides read TGTGCCAGCAGCTTAGGACGGATATCCTACAATGAGCAGTTCTTC. As protein: CASSLGRISYNEQFF.

The chain employs TRBV5-5 and TRBJ2-1, with D hard to call. Looked up from germline, CDR1 is SGHKS and CDR2 is YYEKEE (reference sequence). Trimming left V 0 bases short and J 5 bases short, with 0 bases between. This CDR3 is 11 amino acids long. As DNA, the CDR3 is TGTGCCAGCAGCTTGGACAATGAGCAGTTCTTC. Residues: CASSLDNEQFF.

This chain links TRBV7-9 with TRBJ1-5; D remains unclear. The CDR3 runs 17 residues. Germline V gene sequence: CDR1 SEHNR, CDR2 FQNEAQ (reference sequence). The ends were cut back, 1 base at V and 0 bases at J, with 13 bases in the middle. The CDR3 loop is CASSLVGSDYSNQPQHF. CDR3 nucleotides: TGTGCCAGCAGCTTAGTTGGGTCGGACTATAGCAATCAGCCCCAGCATTTT. The whole variable domain, filled in from reference TRBV7-9 and TRBJ1-5, reads DTGVSQNPRHKITKRGQNVTFRCDPISEHNRLYWYRQTLGQGPEFLTYFQNEAQLEKSRLLSDRFSAERPKGSFSTLEIQRTEQGDSAMYLCASSLVGSDYSNQPQHFGDGTRLSIL.

The genes are TRBV11-2 and TRBJ1-1, with no clear D. CDR3 size: 14 residues. The ends were cut back, 1 base at V and 4 bases at J, with 10 bases in the middle. The germline gives CDR1 SGHAT, CDR2 FQNNGV. The CDR3 nucleotides read TGTGCCAGCAGCTTAGGTTTGCGTAGCACTGAAGCTTTCTTT. Its translation is CASSLGLRSTEAFF.

The chain joins TRBV6-4 to TRBJ2-1; unclear D gene. Between the trimmed V and J ends, which lost 6 bases and 4 bases, there was a span of 13 bases. This CDR3 has 14 amino acids. Germline V gene data show CDR1 as MRHNA and CDR2 as SNTAGT. CDR3 sequence (DNA): TGTGCCAGCAGGCCCCCTGCCAATTACAATGAGCAGTTCTTC. This translates into CASRPPANYNEQFF.

The V gene is TRBV9, the J gene TRBJ2-2, with D possibly matching TRBD1 (6 bases). CDR1 SGDLS and CDR2 YYNGEE come from the germline V gene. Trimming removed 0 bases from V and 4 bases from J, with 13 bases in between. This CDR3 region has 16 residues. The CDR3 coding sequence is TGTGCCAGCAGCGTAGCCGCCTGGACAGCCACCGGGGAGCTGTTTTTT. Amino acids: CASSVAAWTATGELFF.

This rearrangement joins TRBV29-1 to TRBJ2-7, with D possibly being TRBD2 (6 bases). CDR3 length equals 14 residues. In germline, CDR1 is SQVTM, CDR2 ANQGSEA. The V gene lost 3 bases and the J gene lost 4 bases, with 16 bases spanning the gap. The CDR3 region has the DNA TGCAGCGTTGAGTTAGGGGCGAGCGGGTACGAGCAGTACTTC. This translates into CSVELGASGYEQYF.

The chain uses TRBV19 and TRBJ1-5, with 8 bases matching TRBD1. The CDR3 is made up of 15 amino acids. CDR1 and CDR2 from the germline V gene are LNHDA and SQIVND (reference sequence). V shed 2 bases, J shed 7 bases, and the junction held 7 bases outside the gene matches. The chain's CDR3 is CASSINQGAWQPQHF. The CDR3 bases are TGTGCCAGTAGTATAAACCAGGGGGCCTGGCAGCCCCAGCATTTT.

V gene TRBV5-6 combines with J gene TRBJ1-1, with D unresolved. Trimming removed 0 bases at V and 9 bases at J, with 12 bases between. The CDR3 is 13 residues long. Germline values: CDR1 SGHDT, CDR2 YYEEEE. For the CDR3, the DNA is TGTGCCAGCAGCTTGGGCGGTGAGCGCAAAGCTTTCTTT. Its protein product is CASSLGGERKAFF.

CDR3 bases: TGTGCCAGCAGAAAAACAGGCCCACCCACTGAAGCTTTCTTT. Translated, it gives CASRKTGPPTEAFF. V usage is TRBV6-5 and J usage is TRBJ1-1; possible D gene TRBD1, 5 bases. The germline V gene encodes CDR1 MNHEY and CDR2 SVGAGI. V gave up 6 bases and J gave up 4 bases, with 15 bases separating them. This CDR3 region has 14 residues.

This clone was counted once. The V gene is TRBV18, the J gene TRBJ1-1; TRBD1 matches 7 bases. The CDR3 runs to 18 residues. Trimming cost V 3 bases and J 5 bases; bases outside gene matches: 18. CDR1 KGHSH and CDR2 LQKENI come from the germline V gene. This CDR3 is CASSPGDRAPLGGTEAFF. CDR3 in DNA: TGTGCCAGCTCACCGGGTGACAGGGCACCATTGGGAGGAACTGAAGCTTTCTTT.

The rearrangement links TRBV7-3 to TRBJ2-3; D remains unclear. The CDR3 runs to 13 residues. V gave up 1 base and J gave up 4 bases, with 6 bases separating them. The germline V gene encodes CDR1 SGHTA and CDR2 FQGTGA. CDR3 DNA sequence: TGTGCCAGCAGCTTAAGGGGATCAGATACGCAGTATTTT. Translating gives CASSLRGSDTQYF.

The genes are TRBV3-1 (or the pseudogene TRBV3-2) and TRBJ1-1, with 8 bases identical to TRBD1. CDR1 and CDR2 from the germline V gene are LGHDT and YNNKEL (reference sequence). J lost 5 bases, V lost 4 bases, and 9 bases had no gene match. The CDR3 has 15 residues. CDR3 DNA: TGTGCCAGCAGCCCCCGGGACAGGCTCTTTACTGAAGCTTTCTTT. Translation gives CASSPRDRLFTEAFF.

This clone was counted only a few times. This chain connects TRBV4-2 to TRBJ1-6, with 7 bases aligning to TRBD1. The CDR3 loop spans 16 amino acids. From germline, CDR1 is LGHNA and CDR2 YNFKEQ. J gave up 8 bases and V 0 bases, and 7 bases lay outside the gene matches. DNA of the CDR3: TGTGCCAGCAGCCAAGATCTGGTAGGGGGCGATTCACCCCTCCACTTT. It encodes CASSQDLVGGDSPLHF.

V gene TRBV3-1 (or the pseudogene TRBV3-2) combines with J gene TRBJ2-2; either TRBD1 or TRBD2 may fit D (6 bases each). CDR3 length: 14 residues. The V gene's germline CDR1 is LGHDT and CDR2 YNNKEL (reference sequence). V lost 6 bases to trimming and J lost 4 bases, with 12 bases between them. DNA for the CDR3: TGTGCCAGCAGTAGAGGGGGGAGCACCGGGGAGCTGTTTTTT. Protein sequence: CASSRGGSTGELFF.

The sample holds one count of this clone. The chain recombines TRBV14 with TRBJ1-1; 10 nucleotides match TRBD1. Looked up from germline, CDR1 is SGHDN and CDR2 is FVKESK. CDR3 length: 14 amino acids. J was trimmed by 5 bases and V by 6 bases; bases with no gene match: 6. CDR3 nucleotides: TGTGCCAGCAGAGGACAGGGGGGTCGGACTGAAGCTTTCTTT. It translates to CASRGQGGRTEAFF.

This chain joins TRBV27 and TRBJ1-3; 8 bases line up with TRBD1. The CDR3 spans 17 residues. Germline loops: CDR1 MNHEY, CDR2 SMNVEV (reference sequence). Losses at the gene ends were 4 bases for V and 4 bases for J; bases not matched to a gene: 12. CDR3 residues: CASSYTYPGGGGNTIYF. CDR3 nucleotides: TGTGCCAGCAGTTATACCTATCCAGGGGGCGGAGGAAACACCATATATTTT.